The 11 T cell receptor beta chains given below trace back to one sample, sequenced in a study of shared clonotypes between healthy human individuals. Sequenced by immunoSEQ multiplex PCR; TCRdb stores in-frame clones only, minus some. The table has fewer than 1.4 million clones, roughly 74% seen once. The material sequenced was memory CD4+ T cells from PBMCs. The subset here: CD45RA-negative fraction. These receptor sequences come from a man between 18 and 35 years old in good health. Some clones in this sample may be carry-over from other donors' samples.

Here the CDR3 reads CASSLGSGRRTGELFF. The CDR3 DNA is TGTGCCAGCAGCTTGGGTAGCGGGAGACGTACCGGGGAGCTGTTTTTT. This chain links TRBV5-4 with TRBJ2-2, with 9 bases lining up with TRBD2. Germline V CDR1 and CDR2: SGHNT, YYREEE (reference sequence). The CDR3 length is 16 residues. V shed 0 bases and J 5 bases; nucleotides not matched to a gene: 5.

This clone appeared once. The DNA of the CDR3 is TGTGCCAGCAGCTTAGCTCAGCAGGGTGGGGGAGAGACCCAGTACTTC. Translation: CASSLAQQGGGETQYF. V gene TRBV7-6 combines with J gene TRBJ2-5; D possibly uses TRBD1 or TRBD2 (5 bases each). V was trimmed by 0 bases and J by 4 bases, leaving 15 bases between them. The CDR3 loop spans 16 amino acids. Germline assignment: CDR1 SGHVS and CDR2 FNYEAQ. The entire variable domain, with the rest obtained from reference TRBV7-6 and TRBJ2-5, is as follows: GAGVSQSPRYKVTKRGQDVALRCDPISGHVSLYWYRQALGQGPEFLTYFNYEAQQDKSGLPNDRFSAERPEGSISTLTIQRTEQRDSAMYRCASSLAQQGGGETQYFGPGTRLLVL.

This rearrangement joins TRBV9 to TRBJ2-5, with TRBD2 matching 8 bases. The CDR3 sequence is 19 residues long. From germline, CDR1 is SGDLS and CDR2 YYNGEE. V lost 0 bases and J lost 5; bases outside the gene matches: 18. DNA of the CDR3: TGTGCCAGCAGCGTAGGAGTCGGGCCGGCTAGCGGGCTGGGGGAGACCCAGTACTTC. It encodes CASSVGVGPASGLGETQYF.

The CDR3 nucleotides are TGTGCCAGCAGCCAACATTTGGGCACTGAAGCTTTCTTT. Its translation: CASSQHLGTEAFF. The V gene is TRBV7-9, the J gene TRBJ1-1; the D is unclear. Trimming shortened V by 5 bases and J by 4 bases, and 11 bases separated the two germline ends. The germline CDR1 and CDR2 sequences are SEHNR and FQNEAQ (reference sequence). This CDR3 spans 13 amino acids.

The chain combines TRBV28 with TRBJ2-4, with D hard to call. V shed 6 bases and J shed 8 bases, with 11 bases lying between them. Germline CDR1 reads MDHEN; CDR2 reads SYDVKM. The CDR3 runs 12 residues. CDR3 DNA sequence: TGTGCCAGCAGCCTTATGTCGGACATTCAGTACTTC. Protein sequence: CASSLMSDIQYF.

The chain employs TRBV27 and TRBJ1-2; the D is unclear. Germline V gene data show CDR1 as MNHEY and CDR2 as SMNVEV (reference sequence). The germline V and J ends were trimmed by 5 bases and 0 bases, with 10 bases remaining between them. The CDR3 consists of 14 residues. In DNA form, the CDR3 reads TGTGCCAGCAGTCGAAGGGCAGCTAACTATGGCTACACCTTC. Its translation is CASSRRAANYGYTF.

This clone was seen a handful of times. The chain combines TRBV11-2 with TRBJ2-6; no firm D call. CDR3 length: 15 residues. The germline V gene encodes CDR1 SGHAT and CDR2 FQNNGV. V lost 3 bases to trimming and J lost 0 bases, with 6 bases between them. CDR3 region: CASSFTYSGANVLTF. As DNA, the CDR3 is TGTGCCAGCAGCTTTACCTACTCTGGGGCCAACGTCCTGACTTTC.

The sample holds a few counts of this clone. V and J are TRBV27 and TRBJ2-7; the match to TRBD2 covers 7 bases. Trimming took 6 bases from V and 4 from J; bases not matched to a gene: 6. There are 13 residues in the CDR3. The germline V gene encodes CDR1 MNHEY and CDR2 SMNVEV (reference sequence). This CDR3 reads CASSRGLEYEQYF. As DNA, the CDR3 is TGTGCCAGCAGCCGTGGACTAGAGTACGAGCAGTACTTC.

This rearrangement joins TRBV30 to TRBJ1-2; D is uncertain. The germline V gene encodes CDR1 GTSNPN and CDR2 SVGIG (reference sequence). Trimming stripped 4 bases from V and 0 bases from J, with 6 bases between. This CDR3 is built from 12 residues. Here the CDR3 DNA reads TGTGCCTGGACAGATCCTAACTATGGCTACACCTTC. Its protein product is CAWTDPNYGYTF.

This chain joins TRBV19 and TRBJ1-2; no definite D call. CDR3 length: 14 residues. The ends were cut back, 5 bases at V and 3 bases at J, with 13 bases in the middle. Germline V CDR1 and CDR2: LNHDA, SQIVND (reference sequence). CDR3 residues: CASSSAGAYYGYTF. The CDR3, as DNA: TGTGCCAGTAGTTCAGCGGGCGCTTACTATGGCTACACCTTC.

The chain joins TRBV7-9 to TRBJ2-7, with D perhaps TRBD2 (6 bases). V was clipped by 4 bases and J by 0 bases, with 10 bases between them. Looked up from germline, CDR1 is SEHNR and CDR2 is FQNEAQ (reference sequence). This CDR3 is 14 amino acids long. CDR3 in amino acids: CASSSDSGSYEQYF. DNA of the CDR3: TGTGCCAGCAGCTCGGATAGCGGCTCCTACGAGCAGTACTTC.